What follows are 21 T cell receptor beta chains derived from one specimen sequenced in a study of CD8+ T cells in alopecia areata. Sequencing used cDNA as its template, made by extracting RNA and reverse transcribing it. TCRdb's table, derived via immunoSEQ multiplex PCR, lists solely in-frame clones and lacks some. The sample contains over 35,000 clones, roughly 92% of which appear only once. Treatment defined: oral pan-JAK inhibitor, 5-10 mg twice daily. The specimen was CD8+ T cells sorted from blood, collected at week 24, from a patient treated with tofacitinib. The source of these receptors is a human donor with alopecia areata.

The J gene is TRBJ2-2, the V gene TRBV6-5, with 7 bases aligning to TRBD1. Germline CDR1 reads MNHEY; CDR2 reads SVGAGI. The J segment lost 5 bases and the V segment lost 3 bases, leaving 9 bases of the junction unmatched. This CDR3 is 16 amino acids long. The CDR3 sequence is CASSYRDSELTGELFF. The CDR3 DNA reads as TGTGCCAGCAGTTATAGGGACAGTGAGCTGACCGGGGAGCTGTTTTTT.

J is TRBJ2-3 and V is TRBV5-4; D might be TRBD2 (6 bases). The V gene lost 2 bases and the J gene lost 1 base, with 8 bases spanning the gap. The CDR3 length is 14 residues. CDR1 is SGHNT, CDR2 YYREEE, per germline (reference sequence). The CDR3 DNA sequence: TGTGCCAGCAGCTTCTGGGGGGGCACAGATACGCAGTATTTT. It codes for CASSFWGGTDTQYF. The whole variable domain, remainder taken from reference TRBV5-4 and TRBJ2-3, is ETGVTQSPTHLIKTRGQQVTLRCSSQSGHNTVSWYQQALGQGPQFIFQYYREEENGRGNFPPRFSGLQFPNYSSELNVNALELDDSALYLCASSFWGGTDTQYFGPGTRLTVL.

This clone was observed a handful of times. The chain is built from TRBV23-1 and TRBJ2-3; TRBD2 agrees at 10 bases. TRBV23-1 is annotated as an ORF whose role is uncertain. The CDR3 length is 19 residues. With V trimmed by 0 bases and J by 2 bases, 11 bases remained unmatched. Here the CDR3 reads CASSQSGIRAGGPTDTQYF. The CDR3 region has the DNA TGCGCCAGCAGTCAATCGGGCATCCGAGCGGGGGGGCCCACAGATACGCAGTATTTT.

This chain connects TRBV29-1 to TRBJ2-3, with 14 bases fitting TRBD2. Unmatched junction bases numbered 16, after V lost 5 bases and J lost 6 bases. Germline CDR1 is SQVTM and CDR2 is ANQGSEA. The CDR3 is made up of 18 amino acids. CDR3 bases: TGCAGCGTTCTCGCCCTAATGACTAGCGGGGGGGCCTCGGATACGCAGTATTTT. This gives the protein CSVLALMTSGGASDTQYF.

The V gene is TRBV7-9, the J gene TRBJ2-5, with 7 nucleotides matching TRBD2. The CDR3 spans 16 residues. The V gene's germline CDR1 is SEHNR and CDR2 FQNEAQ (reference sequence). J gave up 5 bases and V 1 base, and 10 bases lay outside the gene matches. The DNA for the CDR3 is TGTGCCAGCAGCTTAGAAATCACCAACGGGAGGGAGACCCAGTACTTC. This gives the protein CASSLEITNGRETQYF.

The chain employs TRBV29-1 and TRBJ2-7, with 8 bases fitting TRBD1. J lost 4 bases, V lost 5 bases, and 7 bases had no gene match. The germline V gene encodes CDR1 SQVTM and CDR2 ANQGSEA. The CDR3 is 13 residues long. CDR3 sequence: CSVNVRGQYEQYF. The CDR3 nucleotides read TGCAGCGTTAACGTCAGGGGGCAGTACGAGCAGTACTTC.

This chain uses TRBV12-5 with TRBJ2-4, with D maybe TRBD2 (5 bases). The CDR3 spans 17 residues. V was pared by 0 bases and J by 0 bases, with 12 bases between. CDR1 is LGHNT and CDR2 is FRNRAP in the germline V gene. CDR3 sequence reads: CASGLVLEEEAKNIQYF. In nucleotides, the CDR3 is TGTGCTAGTGGTTTGGTACTGGAGGAGGAAGCCAAAAACATTCAGTACTTC. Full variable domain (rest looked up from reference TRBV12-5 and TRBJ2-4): DARVTQTPRHKVTEMGQEVTMRCQPILGHNTVFWYRQTMMQGLELLAYFRNRAPLDDSGMPKDRFSAEMPDATLATLKIQPSEPRDSAVYFCASGLVLEEEAKNIQYFGAGTRLSVL.

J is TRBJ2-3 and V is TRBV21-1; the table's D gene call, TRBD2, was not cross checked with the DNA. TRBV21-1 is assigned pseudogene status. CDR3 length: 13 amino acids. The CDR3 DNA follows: TGTGCCCGGTCCGTGAGGGCGCCAGATACGCAGTATTTT. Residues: CARSVRAPDTQYF.

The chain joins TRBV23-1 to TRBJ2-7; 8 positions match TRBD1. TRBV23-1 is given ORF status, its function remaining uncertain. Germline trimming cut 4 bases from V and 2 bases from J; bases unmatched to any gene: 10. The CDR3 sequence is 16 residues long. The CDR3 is CASSPAAGGNPYEQYF. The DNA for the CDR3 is TGCGCCAGCAGTCCGGCGGCAGGGGGCAACCCCTACGAGCAGTACTTC.

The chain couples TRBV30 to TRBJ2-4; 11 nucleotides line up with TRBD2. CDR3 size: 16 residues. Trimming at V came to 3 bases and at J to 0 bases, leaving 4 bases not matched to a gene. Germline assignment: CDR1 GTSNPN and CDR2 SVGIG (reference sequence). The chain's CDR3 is CAWRLTSGVAKNIQYF. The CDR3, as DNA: TGTGCCTGGAGATTGACTAGCGGGGTAGCCAAAAACATTCAGTACTTC.

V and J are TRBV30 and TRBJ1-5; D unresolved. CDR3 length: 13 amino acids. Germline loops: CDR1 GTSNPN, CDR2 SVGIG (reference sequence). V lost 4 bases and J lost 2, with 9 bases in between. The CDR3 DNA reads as TGTGCCTGGACCCCCGGGGGCAATCAGCCCCAGCATTTT. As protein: CAWTPGGNQPQHF.

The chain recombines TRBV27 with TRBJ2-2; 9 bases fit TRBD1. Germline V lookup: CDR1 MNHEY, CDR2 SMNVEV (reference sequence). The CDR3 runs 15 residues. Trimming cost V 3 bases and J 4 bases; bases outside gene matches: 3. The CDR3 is CASSFGTGTTGELFF. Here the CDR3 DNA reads TGTGCCAGCAGTTTTGGGACAGGGACCACCGGGGAGCTGTTTTTT.

The CDR3 region has the DNA TGTGCCAGCAGTTACTCGGGGGGCCACGGGAATGAGCAGTTCTTC. Its translation is CASSYSGGHGNEQFF. The chain couples TRBV6-5 to TRBJ2-1; D possibly matches TRBD1 or TRBD2 (6 bases each). Germline V gene data show CDR1 as MNHEY and CDR2 as SVGAGI. With 0 bases removed from V and 7 bases from J, the gap between germline ends came to 13 bases. The CDR3 covers 15 residues.

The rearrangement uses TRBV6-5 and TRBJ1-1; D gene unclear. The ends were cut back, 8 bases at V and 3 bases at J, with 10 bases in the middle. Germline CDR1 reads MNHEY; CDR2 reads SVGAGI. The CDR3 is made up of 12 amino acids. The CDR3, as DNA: TGTGCCAGCGGTTCATGGGACACTGAAGCTTTCTTT. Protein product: CASGSWDTEAFF.

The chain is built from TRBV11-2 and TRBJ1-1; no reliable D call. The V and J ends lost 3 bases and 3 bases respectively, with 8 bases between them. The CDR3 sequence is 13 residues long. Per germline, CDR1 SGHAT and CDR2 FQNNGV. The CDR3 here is CASSLGSYTEAFF. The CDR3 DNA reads TGTGCCAGCAGCTTGGGGTCTTACACTGAAGCTTTCTTT.

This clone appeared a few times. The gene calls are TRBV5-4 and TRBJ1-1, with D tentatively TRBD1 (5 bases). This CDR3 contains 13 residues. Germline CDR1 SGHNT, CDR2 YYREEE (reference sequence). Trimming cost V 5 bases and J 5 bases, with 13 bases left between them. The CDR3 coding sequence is TGTGCCAGCAGGATTCCAGGGAGAACTGAAGCTTTCTTT. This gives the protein CASRIPGRTEAFF.

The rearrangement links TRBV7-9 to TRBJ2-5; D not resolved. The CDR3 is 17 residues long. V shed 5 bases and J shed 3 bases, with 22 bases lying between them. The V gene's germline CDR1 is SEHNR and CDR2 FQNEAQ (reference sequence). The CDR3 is CASSPPRGANLKETQYF. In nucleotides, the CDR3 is TGTGCCAGCAGCCCACCCAGAGGAGCGAACCTAAAAGAGACCCAGTACTTC.

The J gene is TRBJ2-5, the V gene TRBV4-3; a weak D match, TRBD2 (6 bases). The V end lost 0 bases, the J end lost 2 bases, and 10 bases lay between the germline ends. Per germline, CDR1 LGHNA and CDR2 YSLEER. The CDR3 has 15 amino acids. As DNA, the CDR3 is TGCGCCAGCAGCCAAGATCGGCGGGGTCAAGAGACCCAGTACTTC. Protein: CASSQDRRGQETQYF.

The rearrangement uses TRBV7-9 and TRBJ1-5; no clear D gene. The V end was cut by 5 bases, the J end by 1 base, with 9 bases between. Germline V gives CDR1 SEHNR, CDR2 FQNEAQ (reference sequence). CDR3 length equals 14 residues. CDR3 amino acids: CASSPPGSNQPQHF. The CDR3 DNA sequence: TGTGCCAGCAGCCCCCCGGGAAGCAATCAGCCCCAGCATTTT. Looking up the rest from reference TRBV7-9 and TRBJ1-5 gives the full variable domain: DTGVSQNPRHKITKRGQNVTFRCDPISEHNRLYWYRQTLGQGPEFLTYFQNEAQLEKSRLLSDRFSAERPKGSFSTLEIQRTEQGDSAMYLCASSPPGSNQPQHFGDGTRLSIL.

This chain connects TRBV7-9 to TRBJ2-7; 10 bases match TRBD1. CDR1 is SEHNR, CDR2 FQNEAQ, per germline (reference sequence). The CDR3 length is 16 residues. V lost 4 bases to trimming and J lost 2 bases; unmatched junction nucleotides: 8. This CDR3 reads CASSSQGTGAPYEQYF. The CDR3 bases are TGTGCCAGCAGCTCCCAGGGGACAGGGGCCCCCTACGAGCAGTACTTC.

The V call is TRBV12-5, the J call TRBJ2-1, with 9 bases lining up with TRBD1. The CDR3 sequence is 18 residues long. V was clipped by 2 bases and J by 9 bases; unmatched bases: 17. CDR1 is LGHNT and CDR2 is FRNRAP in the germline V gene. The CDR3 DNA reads TGTGCTAGTGGTTTGACGTACAGGGGGCGATCGATACGTAGTGAGCAGTTCTTC. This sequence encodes CASGLTYRGRSIRSEQFF.